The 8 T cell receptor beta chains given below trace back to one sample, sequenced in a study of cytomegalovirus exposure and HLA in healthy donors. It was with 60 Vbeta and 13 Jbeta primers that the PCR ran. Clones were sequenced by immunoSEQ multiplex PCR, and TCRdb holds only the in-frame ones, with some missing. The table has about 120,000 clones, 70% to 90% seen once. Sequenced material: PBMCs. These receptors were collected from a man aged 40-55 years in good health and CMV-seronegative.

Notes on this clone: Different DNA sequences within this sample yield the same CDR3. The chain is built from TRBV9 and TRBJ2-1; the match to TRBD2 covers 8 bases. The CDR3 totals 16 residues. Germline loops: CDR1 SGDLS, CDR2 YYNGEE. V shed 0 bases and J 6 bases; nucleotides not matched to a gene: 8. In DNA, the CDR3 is TGTGCCAGCAGCGTAGCAAGCGGGAGCCTTGTCAATGAGCAGTTCTTC. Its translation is CASSVASGSLVNEQFF.

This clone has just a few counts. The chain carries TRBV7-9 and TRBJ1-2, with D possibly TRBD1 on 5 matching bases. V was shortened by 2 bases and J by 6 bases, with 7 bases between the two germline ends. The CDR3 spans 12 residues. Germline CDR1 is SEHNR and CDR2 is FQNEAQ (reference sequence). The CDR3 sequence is CASSLMTDGYTF. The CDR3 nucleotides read TGTGCCAGCAGCTTAATGACAGATGGCTACACCTTC.

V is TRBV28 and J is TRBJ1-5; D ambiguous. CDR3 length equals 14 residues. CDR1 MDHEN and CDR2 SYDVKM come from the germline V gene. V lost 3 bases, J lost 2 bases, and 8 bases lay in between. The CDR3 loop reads CASSLVQGNQPQHF. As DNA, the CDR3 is TGTGCCAGCAGTTTGGTCCAGGGCAATCAGCCCCAGCATTTT.

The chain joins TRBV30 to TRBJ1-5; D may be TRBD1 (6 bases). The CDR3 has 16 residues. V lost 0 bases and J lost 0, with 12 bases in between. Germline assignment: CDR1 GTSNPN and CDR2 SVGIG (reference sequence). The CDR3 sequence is CAWSVQGSGSNQPQHF. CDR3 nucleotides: TGTGCCTGGAGTGTACAGGGCAGTGGTAGCAATCAGCCCCAGCATTTT.

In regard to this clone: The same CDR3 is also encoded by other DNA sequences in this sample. The CDR3 nucleotides read TGTGCCAGCTCACCAGCCGGGGGTAGCAATCAGCCCCAGCATTTT. This codes for CASSPAGGSNQPQHF. The rearrangement links TRBV18 to TRBJ1-5; weak D call: TRBD1 (5 bases). Trimming stripped 2 bases from V and 0 bases from J, with 8 bases between. Germline CDR1 reads KGHSH; CDR2 reads LQKENI. The CDR3 has 15 residues.

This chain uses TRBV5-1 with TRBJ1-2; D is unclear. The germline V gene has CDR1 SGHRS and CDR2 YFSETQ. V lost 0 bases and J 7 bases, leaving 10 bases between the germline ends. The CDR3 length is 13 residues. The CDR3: CASSLGTSGGYTF. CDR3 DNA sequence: TGCGCCAGCAGCTTGGGGACTTCAGGTGGCTACACCTTC.

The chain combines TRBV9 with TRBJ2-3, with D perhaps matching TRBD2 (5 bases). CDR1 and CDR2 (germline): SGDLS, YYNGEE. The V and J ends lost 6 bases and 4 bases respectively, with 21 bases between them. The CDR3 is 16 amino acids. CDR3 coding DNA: TGTGCCAGCAATTCCGCTGCCCTAGCTATGGCAGATACGCAGTATTTT. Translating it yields CASNSAALAMADTQYF.

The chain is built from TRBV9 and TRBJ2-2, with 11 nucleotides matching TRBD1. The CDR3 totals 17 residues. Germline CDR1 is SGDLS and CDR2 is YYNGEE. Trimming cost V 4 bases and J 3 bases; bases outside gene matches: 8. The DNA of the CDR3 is TGTGCCAGCAGCACCCTTGGGACAGGGGGGTACACCGGGGAGCTGTTTTTT. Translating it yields CASSTLGTGGYTGELFF.